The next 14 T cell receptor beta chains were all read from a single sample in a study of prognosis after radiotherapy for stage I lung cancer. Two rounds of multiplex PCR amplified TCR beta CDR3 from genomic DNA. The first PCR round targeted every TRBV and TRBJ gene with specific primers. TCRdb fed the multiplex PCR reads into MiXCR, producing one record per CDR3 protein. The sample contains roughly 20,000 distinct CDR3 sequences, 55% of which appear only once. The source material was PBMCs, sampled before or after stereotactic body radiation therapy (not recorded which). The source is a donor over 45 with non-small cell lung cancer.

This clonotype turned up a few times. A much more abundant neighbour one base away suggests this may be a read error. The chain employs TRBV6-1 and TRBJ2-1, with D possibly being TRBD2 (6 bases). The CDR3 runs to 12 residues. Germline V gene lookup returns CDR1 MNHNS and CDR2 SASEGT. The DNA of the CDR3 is TGTGTCAGCAGAACCCAGACTAGGGTTCAGTTCTTC. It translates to CVSRTQTRVQFF.

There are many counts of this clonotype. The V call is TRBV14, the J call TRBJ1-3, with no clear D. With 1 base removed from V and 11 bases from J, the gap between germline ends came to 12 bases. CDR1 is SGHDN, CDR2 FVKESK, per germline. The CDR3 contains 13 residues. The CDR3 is CASSQVGSTAIYF. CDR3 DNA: TGTGCCAGCAGCCAAGTAGGAAGTACCGCCATATATTTT. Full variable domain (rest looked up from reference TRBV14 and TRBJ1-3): EAGVTQFPSHSVIEKGQTVTLRCDPISGHDNLYWYRRVMGKEIKFLLHFVKESKQDESGMPNNRFLAERTGGTYSTLKVQPAELEDSGVYFCASSQVGSTAIYFGEGSWLTVV.

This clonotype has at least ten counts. Here the CDR3 reads CASSQPSGGRRSGANVLTF. The DNA of the CDR3 is TGCGCCAGCAGCCAACCTTCCGGGGGACGGCGCTCTGGGGCCAACGTCCTGACTTTC. This chain joins TRBV4-1 and TRBJ2-6; D perhaps matches TRBD2 (6 bases). The CDR3 spans 19 residues. Germline loops: CDR1 MGHRA, CDR2 YSYEKL. Trimming cost V 2 bases and J 0 bases, with 17 bases left between them.

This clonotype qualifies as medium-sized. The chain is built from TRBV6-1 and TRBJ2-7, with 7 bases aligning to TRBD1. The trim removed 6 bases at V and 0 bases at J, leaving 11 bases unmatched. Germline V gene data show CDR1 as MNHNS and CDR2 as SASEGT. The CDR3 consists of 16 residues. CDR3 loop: CASRKTGFTISYEQYF. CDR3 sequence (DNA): TGTGCCAGCAGGAAGACAGGGTTTACCATCTCCTACGAGCAGTACTTC.

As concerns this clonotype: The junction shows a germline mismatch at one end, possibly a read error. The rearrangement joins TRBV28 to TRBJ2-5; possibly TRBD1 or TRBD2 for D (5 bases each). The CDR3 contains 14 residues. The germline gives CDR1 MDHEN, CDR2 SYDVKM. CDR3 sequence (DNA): TGTGCCAGCAGTTTAACCGGGGCGTGGGAGACCAAGTACTTC. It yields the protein CASSLTGAWETKYF.

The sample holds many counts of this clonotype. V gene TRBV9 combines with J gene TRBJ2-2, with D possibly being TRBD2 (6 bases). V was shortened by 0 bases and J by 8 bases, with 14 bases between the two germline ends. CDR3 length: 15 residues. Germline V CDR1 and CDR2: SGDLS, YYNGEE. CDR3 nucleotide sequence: TGTGCCAGCAGCGTAGGGGGGGTGAGACTGGGGGAGCTGTTTTTT. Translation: CASSVGGVRLGELFF.

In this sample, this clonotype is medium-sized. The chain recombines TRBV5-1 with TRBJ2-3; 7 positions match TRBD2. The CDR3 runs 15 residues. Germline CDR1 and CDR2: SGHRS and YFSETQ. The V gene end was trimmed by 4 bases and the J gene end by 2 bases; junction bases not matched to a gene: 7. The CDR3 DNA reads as TGCGCCAGCAGCCTGGGGGGGGGAATCACAGATACGCAGTATTTT. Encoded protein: CASSLGGGITDTQYF.

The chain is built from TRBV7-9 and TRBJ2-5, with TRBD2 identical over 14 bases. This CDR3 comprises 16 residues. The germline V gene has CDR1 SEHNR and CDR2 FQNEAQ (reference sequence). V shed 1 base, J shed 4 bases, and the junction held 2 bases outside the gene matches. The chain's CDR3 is CASSLEGLAGVETQYF. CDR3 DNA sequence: TGTGCCAGCAGCTTAGAGGGACTAGCGGGAGTAGAGACCCAGTACTTC.

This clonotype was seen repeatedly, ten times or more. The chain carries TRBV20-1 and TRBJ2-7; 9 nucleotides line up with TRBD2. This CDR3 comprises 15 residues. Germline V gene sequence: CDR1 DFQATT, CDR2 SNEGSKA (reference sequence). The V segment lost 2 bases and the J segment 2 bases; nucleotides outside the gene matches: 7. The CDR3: CSARNSGRNPYEQYF. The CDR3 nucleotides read TGCAGTGCTAGAAATAGCGGGAGAAACCCCTACGAGCAGTACTTC.

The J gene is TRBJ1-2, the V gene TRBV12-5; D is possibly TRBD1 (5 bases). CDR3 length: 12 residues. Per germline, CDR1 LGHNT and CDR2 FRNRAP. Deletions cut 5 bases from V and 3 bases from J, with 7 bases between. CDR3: CASGQGHYGYTF. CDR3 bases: TGTGCTAGTGGTCAGGGTCACTATGGCTACACCTTC.

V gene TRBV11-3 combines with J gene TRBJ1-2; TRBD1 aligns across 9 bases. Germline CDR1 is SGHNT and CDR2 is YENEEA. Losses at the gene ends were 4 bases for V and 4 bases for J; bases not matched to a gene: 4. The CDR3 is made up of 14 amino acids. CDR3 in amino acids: CASSSLTGGYGYTF. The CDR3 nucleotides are TGTGCCAGCAGCTCTTTGACAGGGGGCTATGGCTACACCTTC.

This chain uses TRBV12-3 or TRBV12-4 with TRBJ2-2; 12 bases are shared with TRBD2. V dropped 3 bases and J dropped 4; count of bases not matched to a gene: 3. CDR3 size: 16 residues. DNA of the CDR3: TGTGCCAGCAGTTTTCTAGCGGGAGGGCTCACCGGGGAGCTGTTTTTT. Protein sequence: CASSFLAGGLTGELFF.

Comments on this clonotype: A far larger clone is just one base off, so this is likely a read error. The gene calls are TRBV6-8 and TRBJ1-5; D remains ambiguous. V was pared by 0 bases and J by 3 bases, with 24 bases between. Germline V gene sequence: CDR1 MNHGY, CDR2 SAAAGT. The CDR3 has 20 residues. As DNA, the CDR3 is TGTGCCAGCAGTTACTCGACTCAGATGACGGCCCTTATATTCAATCAGCCCCAGCATTTT. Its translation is CASSYSTQMTALIFNQPQHF.

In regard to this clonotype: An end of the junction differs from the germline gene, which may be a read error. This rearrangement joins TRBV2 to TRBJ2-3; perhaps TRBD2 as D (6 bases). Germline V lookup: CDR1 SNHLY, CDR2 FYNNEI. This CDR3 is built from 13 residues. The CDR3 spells CASTEYGGDTHYF. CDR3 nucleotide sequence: TGTGCCAGCACCGAGTACGGGGGAGATACGCATTATTTT.